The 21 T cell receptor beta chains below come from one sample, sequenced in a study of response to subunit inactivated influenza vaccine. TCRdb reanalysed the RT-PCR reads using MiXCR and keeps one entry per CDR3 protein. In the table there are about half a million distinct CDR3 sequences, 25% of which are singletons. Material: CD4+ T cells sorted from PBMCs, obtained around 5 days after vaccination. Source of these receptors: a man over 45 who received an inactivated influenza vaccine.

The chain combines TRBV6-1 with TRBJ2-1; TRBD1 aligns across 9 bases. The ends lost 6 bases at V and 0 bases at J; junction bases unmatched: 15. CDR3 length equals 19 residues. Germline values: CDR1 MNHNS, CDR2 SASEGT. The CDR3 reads CASRGTRDRVPSSYNEQFF. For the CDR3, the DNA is TGTGCCAGCAGGGGAACGCGGGACAGGGTCCCGAGCTCCTACAATGAGCAGTTCTTC.

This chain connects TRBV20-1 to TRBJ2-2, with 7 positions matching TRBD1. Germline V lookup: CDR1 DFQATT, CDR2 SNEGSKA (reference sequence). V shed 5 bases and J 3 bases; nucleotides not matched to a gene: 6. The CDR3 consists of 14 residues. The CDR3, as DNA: TGCAGTGCTCGCCGGGGACAGTACACCGGGGAGCTGTTTTTT. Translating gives CSARRGQYTGELFF.

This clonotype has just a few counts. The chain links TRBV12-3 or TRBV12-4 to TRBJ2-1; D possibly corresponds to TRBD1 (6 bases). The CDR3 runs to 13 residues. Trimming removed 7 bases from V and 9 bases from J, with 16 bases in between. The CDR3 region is CASKTIGGVEQFF. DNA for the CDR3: TGTGCCAGCAAAACCATAGGGGGTGTTGAGCAGTTCTTC.

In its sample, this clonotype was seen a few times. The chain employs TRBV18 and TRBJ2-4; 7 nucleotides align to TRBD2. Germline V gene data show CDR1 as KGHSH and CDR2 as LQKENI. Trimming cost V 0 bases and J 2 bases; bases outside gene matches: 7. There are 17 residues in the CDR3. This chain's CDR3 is CASSPPSGGGTKNIQYF. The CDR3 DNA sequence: TGTGCCAGCTCACCACCGTCGGGCGGGGGAACCAAAAACATTCAGTACTTC.

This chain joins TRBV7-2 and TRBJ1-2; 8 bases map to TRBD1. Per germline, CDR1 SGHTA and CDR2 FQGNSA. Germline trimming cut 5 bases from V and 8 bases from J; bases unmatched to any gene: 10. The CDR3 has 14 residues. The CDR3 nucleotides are TGTGCCAGCAGCCCGTCTCGGACAGGGTACGGCTACACCTTC. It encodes CASSPSRTGYGYTF.

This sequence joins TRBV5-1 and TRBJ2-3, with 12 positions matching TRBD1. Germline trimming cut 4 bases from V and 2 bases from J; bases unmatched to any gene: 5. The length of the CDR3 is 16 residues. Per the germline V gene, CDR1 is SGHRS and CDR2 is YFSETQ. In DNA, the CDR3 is TGCGCCAGCAGCATGGGGACAGGGGGCTACACAGATACGCAGTATTTT. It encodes CASSMGTGGYTDTQYF.

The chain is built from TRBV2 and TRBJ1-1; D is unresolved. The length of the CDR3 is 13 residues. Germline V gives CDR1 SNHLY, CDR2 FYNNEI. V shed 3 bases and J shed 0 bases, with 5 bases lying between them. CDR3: CASSDRLNTEAFF. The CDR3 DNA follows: TGTGCCAGCAGTGACAGACTGAACACTGAAGCTTTCTTT.

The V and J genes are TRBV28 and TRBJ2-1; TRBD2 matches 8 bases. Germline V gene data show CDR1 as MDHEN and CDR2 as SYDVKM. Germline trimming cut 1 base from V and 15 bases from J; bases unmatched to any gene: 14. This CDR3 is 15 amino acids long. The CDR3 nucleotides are TGTGCCAGCAGTTTATCGGCCCGGGGTGCGGGAGGAGGGTTCTTC. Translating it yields CASSLSARGAGGGFF.

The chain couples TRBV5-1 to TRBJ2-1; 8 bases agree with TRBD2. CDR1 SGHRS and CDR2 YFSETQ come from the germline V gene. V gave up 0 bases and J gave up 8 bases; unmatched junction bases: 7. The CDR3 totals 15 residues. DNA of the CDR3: TGCGCCAGCAGCTTGGAAGGACTAGCCATCGATGAGCAGTTCTTC. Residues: CASSLEGLAIDEQFF. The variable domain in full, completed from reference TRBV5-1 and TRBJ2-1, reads KAGVTQTPRYLIKTRGQQVTLSCSPISGHRSVSWYQQTPGQGLQFLFEYFSETQRNKGNFPGRFSGRQFSNSRSEMNVSTLELGDSALYLCASSLEGLAIDEQFFGPGTRLTVL.

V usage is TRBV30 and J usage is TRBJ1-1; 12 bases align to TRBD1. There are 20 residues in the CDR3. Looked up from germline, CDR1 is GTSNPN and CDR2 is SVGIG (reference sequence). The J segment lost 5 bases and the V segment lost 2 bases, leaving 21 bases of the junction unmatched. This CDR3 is CAWSRTGTGGARRGMTEAFF. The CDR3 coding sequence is TGTGCCTGGAGTCGCACCGGGACAGGGGGCGCGAGGAGGGGAATGACTGAAGCTTTCTTT.

In nucleotides, the CDR3 is TGCGCCAGCAGCCAAGGTAATCCCAGTAGCAATCAGCCCCAGCATTTT. It is translated as CASSQGNPSSNQPQHF. The J gene is TRBJ1-5, the V gene TRBV4-1, with unresolved D. Per germline, CDR1 MGHRA and CDR2 YSYEKL. The ends were cut back, 1 base at V and 0 bases at J, with 10 bases in the middle. The CDR3 spans 16 residues.

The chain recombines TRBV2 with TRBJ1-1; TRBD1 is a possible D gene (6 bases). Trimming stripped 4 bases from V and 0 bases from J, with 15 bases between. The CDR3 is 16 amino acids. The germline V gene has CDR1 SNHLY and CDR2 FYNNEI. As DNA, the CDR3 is TGTGCCAGCAGTGTGTCGAGAGGGACACTGAACACTGAAGCTTTCTTT. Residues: CASSVSRGTLNTEAFF. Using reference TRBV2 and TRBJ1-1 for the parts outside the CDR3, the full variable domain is EPEVTQTPSHQVTQMGQEVILRCVPISNHLYFYWYRQILGQKVEFLVSFYNNEISEKSEIFDDQFSVERPDGSNFTLKIRSTKLEDSAMYFCASSVSRGTLNTEAFFGQGTRLTVV.

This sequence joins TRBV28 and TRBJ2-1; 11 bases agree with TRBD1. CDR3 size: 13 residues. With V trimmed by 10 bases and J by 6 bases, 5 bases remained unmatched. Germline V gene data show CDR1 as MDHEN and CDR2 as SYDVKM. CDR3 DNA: TGTGCCACCGAGGACAGGGGGCGCAATGAGCAGTTCTTC. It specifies CATEDRGRNEQFF.

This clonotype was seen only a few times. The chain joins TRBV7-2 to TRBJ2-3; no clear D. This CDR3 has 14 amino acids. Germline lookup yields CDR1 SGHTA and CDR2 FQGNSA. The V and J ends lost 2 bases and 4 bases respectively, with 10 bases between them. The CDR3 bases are TGTGCCAGCAGCTTACGGCAGCCTCCAGATACGCAGTATTTT. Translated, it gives CASSLRQPPDTQYF.

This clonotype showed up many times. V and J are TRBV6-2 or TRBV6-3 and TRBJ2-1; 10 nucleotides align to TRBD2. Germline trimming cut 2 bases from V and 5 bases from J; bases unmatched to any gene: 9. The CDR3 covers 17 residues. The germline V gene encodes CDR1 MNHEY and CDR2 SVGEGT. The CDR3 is CASSYQGSGRSNNEQFF. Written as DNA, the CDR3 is TGTGCCAGCAGTTACCAGGGTAGCGGGAGGTCCAACAATGAGCAGTTCTTC.

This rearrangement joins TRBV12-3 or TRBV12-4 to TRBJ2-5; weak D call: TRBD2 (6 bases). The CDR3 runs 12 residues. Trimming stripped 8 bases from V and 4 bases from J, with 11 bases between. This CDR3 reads CASGTAPETQYF. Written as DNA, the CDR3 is TGTGCCAGCGGGACTGCCCCAGAGACCCAGTACTTC.

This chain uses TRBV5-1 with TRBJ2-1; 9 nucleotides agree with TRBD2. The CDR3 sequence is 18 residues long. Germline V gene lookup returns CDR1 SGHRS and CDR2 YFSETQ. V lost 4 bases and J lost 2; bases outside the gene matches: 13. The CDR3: CASSRGLANEATYNEQFF. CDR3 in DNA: TGCGCCAGCAGCCGGGGACTAGCTAATGAGGCTACCTACAATGAGCAGTTCTTC.

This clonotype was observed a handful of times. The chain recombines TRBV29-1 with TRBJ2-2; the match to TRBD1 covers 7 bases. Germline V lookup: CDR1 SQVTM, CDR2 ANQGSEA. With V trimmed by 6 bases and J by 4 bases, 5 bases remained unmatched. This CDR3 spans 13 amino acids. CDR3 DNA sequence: TGCAGCGTCTCCCCAGGGGGCACCGGGGAGCTGTTTTTT. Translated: CSVSPGGTGELFF.

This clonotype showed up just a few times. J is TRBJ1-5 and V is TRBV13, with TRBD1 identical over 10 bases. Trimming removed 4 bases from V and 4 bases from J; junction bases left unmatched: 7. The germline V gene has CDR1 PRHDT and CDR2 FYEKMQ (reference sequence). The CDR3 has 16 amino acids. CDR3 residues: CASSSRGQGKNQPQHF. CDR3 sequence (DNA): TGTGCCAGCAGCTCCCGGGGACAGGGGAAAAATCAGCCCCAGCATTTT.

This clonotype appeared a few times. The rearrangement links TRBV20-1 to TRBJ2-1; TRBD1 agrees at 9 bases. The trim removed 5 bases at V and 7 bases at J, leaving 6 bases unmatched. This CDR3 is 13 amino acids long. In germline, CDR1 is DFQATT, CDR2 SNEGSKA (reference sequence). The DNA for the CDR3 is TGCAGTGCTCCGGGACAGGGCCCTAATGAGCAGTTCTTC. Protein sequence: CSAPGQGPNEQFF.

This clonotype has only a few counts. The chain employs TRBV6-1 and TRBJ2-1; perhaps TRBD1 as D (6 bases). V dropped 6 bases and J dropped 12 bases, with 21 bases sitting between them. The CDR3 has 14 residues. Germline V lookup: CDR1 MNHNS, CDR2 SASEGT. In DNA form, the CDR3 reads TGTGCCAGCAGCAGGGACAACCGGCTTGGGGGGCAGTTCTTC. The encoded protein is CASSRDNRLGGQFF.